This TCR beta chain was observed in a study of B cell selection in AIRE deficiency. For this clone: Its antigen is as yet unknown.

CD4+CD127+ cells were sorted as the conventional CD4 T cells. The repertoire was sequenced with immunoSEQ multiplex PCR; TCRdb's copy has only in-frame clones and lacks some. Here the sample spans under 25,000 clones, 97% being singletons. Overall study results and limits: Healthy donors alone shared 30% to 35% of 3,500 to 4,500 Treg sequences; patients alone more than 8.5%. Shared Treg sequences had shorter CDR3s, biased toward rearrangements with few non-templated insertions. Tconv and Treg cells from AIRE-deficient patients resembled healthy donors in TCRBV usage, CDR3 length and diversity. About 30.6% of healthy-donor shared Treg TCRbeta sequences appeared in patient Tconv cells.

The CDR3 is 15 residues long. V shed 5 bases and J shed 5 bases, with 19 bases lying between them. From germline, CDR1 is SGHTA and CDR2 FQGNSA. The receptor's source is a human donor with AIRE deficiency. The chain is built from TRBV7-2 and TRBJ2-7, with D perhaps TRBD1 (7 bases). Sequencing used conventional CD4+ T cells sorted from PBMCs. The CDR3 sequence is CASSPAGSGGHEQYF. CDR3 sequence (DNA): TGTGCCAGCAGCCCCGCGGGTTCAGGGGGGCACGAGCAGTACTTC. The full variable domain, completed using reference TRBV7-2 and TRBJ2-7, is GAGVSQSPSNKVTEKGKDVELRCDPISGHTALYWYRQSLGQGLEFLIYFQGNSAPDKSGLPSDRFSAERTGGSVSTLTIQRTQQEDSAVYLCASSPAGSGGHEQYFGPGTRLTVT.